The 30 T cell receptor beta chains below all came from one sample that was sequenced in a study of T cell responses to AZD1222 COVID-19 vaccine. The repertoire was sequenced with immunoSEQ multiplex PCR; TCRdb's copy has only in-frame clones and lacks some. This sample carries approximately 80,000 clones, approximately 85% of them seen once, and the ten largest clones take more than 9%. The sample here was peripheral blood, taken 28 days after the second AZD1222 dose. The receptors here all came from an adult who received the AZD1222 COVID-19 vaccine.

The chain is built from TRBV28 and TRBJ1-2, with D hard to call. This CDR3 has 13 residues. Trimming left V 4 bases short and J 7 bases short, with 13 bases between. CDR1 and CDR2 (germline): MDHEN, SYDVKM. The DNA for the CDR3 is TGTGCCAGCAGTTGGGAACTCGCGGGTGGCTACACCTTC. It translates to CASSWELAGGYTF.

This sequence joins TRBV6-5 and TRBJ1-2; 8 positions match TRBD1. V was clipped by 5 bases and J by 10 bases; unmatched bases: 15. The V gene's germline CDR1 is MNHEY and CDR2 SVGAGI. The CDR3 spans 15 residues. CDR3 in amino acids: CASSSTTGTGKDYTF. The CDR3 DNA reads as TGTGCCAGCAGTAGCACGACCGGGACAGGCAAAGACTACACCTTC.

The chain couples TRBV6-1 to TRBJ2-7; D gene ambiguous. Germline V gives CDR1 MNHNS, CDR2 SASEGT. The length of the CDR3 is 12 residues. Trimming cost V 0 bases and J 3 bases, with 3 bases left between them. The CDR3 loop reads CASSEAIYEQYF. CDR3 in DNA: TGTGCCAGCAGTGAAGCTATCTACGAGCAGTACTTC.

This chain connects TRBV7-2 to TRBJ2-5; D remains ambiguous. Germline values: CDR1 SGHTA, CDR2 FQGNSA. V lost 1 base, J lost 4 bases, and 10 bases lay in between. CDR3 length equals 14 residues. DNA of the CDR3: TGTGCCAGCAGCTTAGGTCCAGCCCCAGAGACCCAGTACTTC. Its protein is CASSLGPAPETQYF.

This chain joins TRBV5-1 and TRBJ2-7, with unresolved D. V was shortened by 0 bases and J by 7 bases, with 11 bases between the two germline ends. This CDR3 has 13 residues. Looked up from germline, CDR1 is SGHRS and CDR2 is YFSETQ. CDR3 sequence (DNA): TGCGCCAGCAGCTTGGATTGGGGATGGGAGCAGTACTTC. Its translation: CASSLDWGWEQYF.

There are many counts of this clone. The CDR3: CATSDRSGGATDTQYF. DNA for the CDR3: TGTGCCACCAGTGATCGCAGCGGGGGGGCCACAGATACGCAGTATTTT. The rearrangement joins TRBV24-1 to TRBJ2-3; 10 nucleotides align to TRBD2. V lost 3 bases to trimming and J lost 2 bases; unmatched junction nucleotides: 4. CDR1 is KGHDR and CDR2 is SFDVKD in the germline V gene. The CDR3 contains 16 residues.

The V and J genes are TRBV15 and TRBJ1-2; a weak D match, TRBD1 (5 bases). The ends were cut back, 1 base at V and 6 bases at J, with 18 bases in the middle. Germline CDR1 and CDR2: LNHNV and YYDKDF (reference sequence). This CDR3 has 16 residues. In nucleotides, the CDR3 is TGTGCCACCAGCAGAGCAGACGTCGGGGCAGGCGATGGCTACACCTTC. Its protein is CATSRADVGAGDGYTF.

The genes are TRBV19 and TRBJ2-3; TRBD2 matches 8 bases. The germline gives CDR1 LNHDA, CDR2 SQIVND (reference sequence). CDR3 size: 17 residues. The V gene end was trimmed by 3 bases and the J gene end by 5 bases; junction bases not matched to a gene: 13. The CDR3 DNA is TGTGCCAGTAGTATGCTTCTGGGGCGCGGGGGGCGAGATACGCAGTATTTT. Translation gives CASSMLLGRGGRDTQYF.

The V call is TRBV24-1, the J call TRBJ1-2; 7 bases are shared with TRBD1. Germline V gives CDR1 KGHDR, CDR2 SFDVKD. The CDR3 length is 12 residues. V lost 9 bases to trimming and J lost 6 bases; unmatched junction nucleotides: 6. The CDR3 DNA reads as TGTGCCACCGGGGACAGCCGAAATGGCTACACCTTC. This codes for CATGDSRNGYTF.

The rearrangement joins TRBV30 to TRBJ1-5, with D unclear. The germline V gene encodes CDR1 GTSNPN and CDR2 SVGIG (reference sequence). The CDR3 runs 13 residues. V was cut by 2 bases and J by 5 bases, with 10 bases left in between. In DNA form, the CDR3 reads TGTGCCTGGAGTCGTTTTGGGGATCAGCCCCAGCATTTT. Translated: CAWSRFGDQPQHF.

Details on this clone: Other DNA sequences in the sample encode the same CDR3. The chain couples TRBV3-1 (or the pseudogene TRBV3-2) to TRBJ2-3; D not resolved. Germline values: CDR1 LGHDT, CDR2 YNNKEL (reference sequence). V was trimmed by 1 base and J by 1 base, leaving 3 bases between them. This CDR3 is built from 13 residues. The CDR3 loop reads CASSQGGTDTQYF. The CDR3, as DNA: TGTGCCAGCAGCCAAGGCGGCACAGATACGCAGTATTTT.

This chain connects TRBV5-1 to TRBJ1-2; D is unresolved. Germline V gives CDR1 SGHRS, CDR2 YFSETQ. The CDR3 runs to 13 residues. The ends were cut back, 0 bases at V and 6 bases at J, with 9 bases in the middle. CDR3 sequence: CASSLAESNGYTF. CDR3 sequence (DNA): TGCGCCAGCAGCTTGGCAGAATCCAATGGCTACACCTTC.

The rearrangement links TRBV5-4 to TRBJ2-7; 7 bases fit TRBD1. The CDR3 is 14 residues long. V shed 2 bases, J shed 5 bases, and the junction held 7 bases outside the gene matches. Germline V gene data show CDR1 as SGHNT and CDR2 as YYREEE (reference sequence). The CDR3 DNA sequence: TGTGCCAGCAGCTTTCTGGGACAGATCCACGAGCAGTACTTC. The encoded protein is CASSFLGQIHEQYF. Drawing the rest from reference TRBV5-4 and TRBJ2-7, the complete variable domain is ETGVTQSPTHLIKTRGQQVTLRCSSQSGHNTVSWYQQALGQGPQFIFQYYREEENGRGNFPPRFSGLQFPNYSSELNVNALELDDSALYLCASSFLGQIHEQYFGPGTRLTVT.

The V call is TRBV6-5, the J call TRBJ2-1, with D possibly matching TRBD1 (6 bases). Germline CDR1 and CDR2: MNHEY and SVGAGI. V shed 7 bases and J shed 0 bases, with 13 bases lying between them. This CDR3 comprises 15 residues. CDR3 bases: TGTGCCAGCAAAAGGACAGAGATCTCCTACAATGAGCAGTTCTTC. Its protein is CASKRTEISYNEQFF.

The genes are TRBV2 and TRBJ1-6; D perhaps matches TRBD1 (6 bases). Trimming shortened V by 1 base and J by 4 bases, and 8 bases separated the two germline ends. Germline lookup yields CDR1 SNHLY and CDR2 FYNNEI. This CDR3 has 15 residues. The CDR3 coding sequence is TGTGCCAGCAGTGAAGTGAGGGGGTATAATTCACCCCTCCACTTT. It yields the protein CASSEVRGYNSPLHF.

This clone came up once. This chain joins TRBV6-6 and TRBJ1-1; TRBD1 might be the D (5 bases). Trimming took off 8 bases at V and 6 bases at J, with 10 bases between the two ends. CDR3 length equals 11 residues. Germline assignment: CDR1 MNHNY and CDR2 SVGAGI (reference sequence). The CDR3 protein is CASLRGSEAFF. CDR3 nucleotide sequence: TGTGCCAGCCTCCGGGGGTCTGAAGCTTTCTTT.

V usage is TRBV12-3 or TRBV12-4 and J usage is TRBJ2-1, with D hard to call. V lost 8 bases to trimming and J lost 10 bases, with 18 bases between them. The CDR3 is made up of 13 amino acids. The CDR3 nucleotides are TGTGCCAGCTCCTTGAGATCGGGTCGGGAGCAGTTCTTC. It specifies CASSLRSGREQFF.

This sequence joins TRBV5-8 and TRBJ2-3; 10 bases line up with TRBD2. Per germline, CDR1 SGHTS and CDR2 YDEGEE. There are 16 residues in the CDR3. V lost 0 bases to trimming and J lost 4 bases; unmatched junction nucleotides: 5. The CDR3 nucleotides read TGTGCCAGCAGCTTGGTTGTTAGCGGGGGGCCAGATACGCAGTATTTT. This translates into CASSLVVSGGPDTQYF.

The CDR3 is CASSLGGWGNTEAFF. CDR3 DNA sequence: TGTGCCAGCAGCTTGGGGGGTTGGGGGAACACTGAAGCTTTCTTT. V is TRBV5-4 and J is TRBJ1-1; no firm D call. This CDR3 has 15 amino acids. The ends were cut back, 0 bases at V and 1 base at J, with 10 bases in the middle. The germline CDR1 and CDR2 sequences are SGHNT and YYREEE (reference sequence).

The V and J genes are TRBV3-1 (or the pseudogene TRBV3-2) and TRBJ2-7, with 15 bases identical to TRBD2. Germline assignment: CDR1 LGHDT and CDR2 YNNKEL (reference sequence). Unmatched junction bases numbered 7, after V lost 4 bases and J lost 0 bases. The CDR3 contains 18 residues. CDR3 region: CASSPGLAGGRSSYEQYF. In nucleotides, the CDR3 is TGTGCCAGCAGCCCGGGACTAGCGGGGGGCCGCAGCTCCTACGAGCAGTACTTC.

This chain joins TRBV4-1 and TRBJ1-1; tentative D call: TRBD1 (6 bases). The CDR3 is made up of 16 amino acids. Trimming pared 3 bases from V and 3 bases from J, leaving 17 bases between. CDR1 MGHRA and CDR2 YSYEKL come from the germline V gene. CDR3: CASSQTGHPQDTEAFF. CDR3 sequence (DNA): TGCGCCAGCAGCCAGACAGGCCACCCCCAGGACACTGAAGCTTTCTTT.

This clone came up once. The chain carries TRBV9 and TRBJ1-4; no reliable D call. The germline gives CDR1 SGDLS, CDR2 YYNGEE. The CDR3 has 15 amino acids. Trimming left V 0 bases short and J 8 bases short, with 14 bases between. The CDR3 spells CASSVGGSFQEKLFF. DNA for the CDR3: TGTGCCAGCAGCGTAGGCGGGTCCTTTCAGGAAAAACTGTTTTTT.

The chain joins TRBV5-4 to TRBJ2-3; D is possibly TRBD2 (7 bases). Germline V gives CDR1 SGHNT, CDR2 YYREEE (reference sequence). This CDR3 region has 15 residues. V was clipped by 1 base and J by 2 bases, with 11 bases between them. CDR3 sequence (DNA): TGTGCCAGCAGCTTGCCGGGGGGCCCCACAGATACGCAGTATTTT. Its translation: CASSLPGGPTDTQYF.

J is TRBJ1-4 and V is TRBV28; the match to TRBD1 covers 7 bases. The junction had 6 bases not matched to a gene; V was cut back by 5 bases and J by 3 bases. The CDR3 spans 15 residues. In germline, CDR1 is MDHEN, CDR2 SYDVKM. CDR3 in DNA: TGTGCCAGCAGTCAGGGGGGACGGCCTAATGAAAAACTGTTTTTT. It encodes CASSQGGRPNEKLFF.

The chain employs TRBV6-6 and TRBJ2-7, with D possibly TRBD1 on 5 matching bases. The ends were cut back, 4 bases at V and 3 bases at J, with 10 bases in the middle. The CDR3 is made up of 13 amino acids. Germline CDR1 is MNHNY and CDR2 is SVGAGI (reference sequence). CDR3 amino acids: CASSSTAGYEQYF. In DNA, the CDR3 is TGTGCCAGCAGTTCGACAGCTGGCTACGAGCAGTACTTC.

This sequence joins TRBV5-8 and TRBJ1-5; D uncertain. Germline V gives CDR1 SGHTS, CDR2 YDEGEE. CDR3 length: 13 residues. V was pared by 0 bases and J by 4 bases, with 5 bases between. DNA of the CDR3: TGTGCCAGCAGCTTGGAGATGAATCAGCCCCAGCATTTT. This translates into CASSLEMNQPQHF.

Written as DNA, the CDR3 is TGTGCCAGCAGTTCTTATAGGGGGTACGAGCAGTACTTC. Translation gives CASSSYRGYEQYF. V is TRBV6-5 and J is TRBJ2-7, with TRBD1 as a possible D gene (6 bases). Germline-derived CDR1 and CDR2 are MNHEY and SVGAGI. The CDR3 is 13 residues long. Trimming cost V 4 bases and J 4 bases, with 11 bases left between them.

The chain links TRBV5-1 to TRBJ2-7, with a weak D call TRBD1 (6 bases). This CDR3 has 13 residues. Per the germline V gene, CDR1 is SGHRS and CDR2 is YFSETQ. V dropped 6 bases and J dropped 2 bases, with 12 bases sitting between them. The CDR3 DNA is TGCGCCAGCAACAGGGATCTACCCTACGAGCAGTACTTC. Translation gives CASNRDLPYEQYF.

The rearrangement uses TRBV5-1 and TRBJ2-2; no clear D gene. The V end was cut by 9 bases, the J end by 4 bases, with 13 bases between. CDR3 length: 13 amino acids. CDR1 is SGHRS, CDR2 YFSETQ, per germline. In DNA form, the CDR3 reads TGCGCCACACGGTCCCCAGGCACCGGGGAGCTGTTTTTT. It yields the protein CATRSPGTGELFF.

The chain joins TRBV6-1 to TRBJ1-2, with 8 bases matching TRBD1. Germline V gives CDR1 MNHNS, CDR2 SASEGT. The junction had 2 bases not matched to a gene; V was cut back by 1 base and J by 4 bases. The CDR3 is made up of 14 amino acids. CDR3 DNA: TGTGCCAGCAGTGAAGTCCAGGGGGCCTATGGCTACACCTTC. Protein: CASSEVQGAYGYTF.